The next 29 T cell receptor beta chains were all read from a single sample in a study of patients and donors after allogeneic stem cell transplantation (dated by TCRdb to 2020 to 2022). The library relied on RT-PCR. TCRdb records NextSeq 550 as the sequencer. The public reads were reanalyzed by TCRdb: fastp trimming at Q25, MiXCR alignment, in-frame beta chains only. Records with the same CDR3 protein are collapsed into one entry carrying the most frequent genes and DNA. The sample table records 40,000 to 45,000 distinct CDR3 sequences; around a third of these occur just once. The top ten clones comprise roughly 70% of the sample. The sample taken for sequencing was blood, either unsorted or a sorted T cell fraction (not recorded which). These receptors came from a human donor who was either an allogeneic HSCT recipient or a stem cell or donor lymphocyte infusion donor (not recorded which). It is not recorded whose cells these are; they may come from a transplant donor.

The chain is built from TRBV5-1 and TRBJ2-7; D gene uncertain. Germline V gene data show CDR1 as SGHRS and CDR2 as YFSETQ. Trimming shortened V by 0 bases and J by 3 bases, and 16 bases separated the two germline ends. This CDR3 contains 16 residues. The CDR3 loop reads CASSLASAVPSYEQYF. In nucleotides, the CDR3 is TGCGCCAGCAGCTTGGCCTCAGCAGTCCCGAGCTACGAGCAGTACTTC.

This clonotype has only a few counts. The chain uses TRBV6-5 and TRBJ1-4; 8 positions agree with TRBD1. Trimming took 2 bases from V and 16 from J; bases not matched to a gene: 9. Germline CDR1 and CDR2: MNHEY and SVGAGI. The CDR3 consists of 13 residues. The CDR3 protein is CASSYGRTGRAFF. DNA of the CDR3: TGTGCCAGCAGTTACGGAAGGACAGGGCGGGCGTTTTTT.

V is TRBV10-3 and J is TRBJ2-7, with 9 bases identical to TRBD1. Looked up from germline, CDR1 is ENHRY and CDR2 is SYGVKD. There are 13 residues in the CDR3. Unmatched junction bases numbered 1, after V lost 2 bases and J lost 5 bases. The CDR3 reads CAISETGGHEQYF. The CDR3 DNA reads TGTGCCATCAGTGAGACAGGGGGCCACGAGCAGTACTTC.

This clonotype was observed a few times. V gene TRBV29-1 combines with J gene TRBJ1-2; TRBD1 might be the D (5 bases). Trimming took off 4 bases at V and 1 base at J, with 10 bases between the two ends. The CDR3 is 13 amino acids. Germline V CDR1 and CDR2: SQVTM, ANQGSEA. CDR3 in amino acids: CSVGRQGNYGYTF. DNA for the CDR3: TGCAGCGTTGGACGTCAGGGTAACTATGGCTACACCTTC.

The V gene is TRBV24-1, the J gene TRBJ2-2, with D tentatively TRBD2 (5 bases). The germline V gene encodes CDR1 KGHDR and CDR2 SFDVKD. V lost 9 bases to trimming and J lost 2 bases, with 12 bases between them. The CDR3 has 14 amino acids. CDR3 nucleotide sequence: TGTGCCACCCTGGCTAGCCGCAACACCGGGGAGCTGTTTTTT. Its translation is CATLASRNTGELFF.

The chain employs TRBV4-1 and TRBJ1-1; D is perhaps TRBD1 (6 bases). CDR1 MGHRA and CDR2 YSYEKL come from the germline V gene. There are 17 residues in the CDR3. Trimming cost V 2 bases and J 3 bases, with 19 bases left between them. The CDR3 region has the DNA TGCGCCAGCAGCCAAATGGGATGGGGGGCGAAGGACACTGAAGCTTTCTTT. It yields the protein CASSQMGWGAKDTEAFF.

This clonotype appeared a single time. This chain links TRBV19 with TRBJ2-7, with 8 bases identical to TRBD2. Per the germline V gene, CDR1 is LNHDA and CDR2 is SQIVND (reference sequence). The ends lost 5 bases at V and 2 bases at J; junction bases unmatched: 8. This CDR3 contains 15 residues. The CDR3 protein is CASSATSDSAYEQYF. The DNA for the CDR3 is TGTGCCAGTAGTGCGACTAGCGACTCCGCCTACGAGCAGTACTTC.

The V gene is TRBV7-3, the J gene TRBJ1-2, with 9 bases that match TRBD1. This CDR3 spans 17 amino acids. Trimming at V came to 0 bases and at J to 8 bases, leaving 13 bases not matched to a gene. From germline, CDR1 is SGHTA and CDR2 FQGTGA. Here the CDR3 reads CASSLTTSGQGPSGYTF. The CDR3 DNA follows: TGTGCCAGCAGCTTAACGACTAGCGGACAGGGGCCTTCAGGCTACACCTTC.

This clonotype came up a few times. V and J are TRBV10-3 and TRBJ2-7; 10 bases align to TRBD1. The V gene end was trimmed by 3 bases and the J gene end by 4 bases; junction bases not matched to a gene: 9. CDR1 is ENHRY, CDR2 SYGVKD, per germline. The CDR3 covers 16 residues. The CDR3, as DNA: TGTGCCATCAGTGATTGGGGGACAGGGGTAATTTACGAGCAGTACTTC. It yields the protein CAISDWGTGVIYEQYF.

This chain joins TRBV29-1 and TRBJ2-7, with D perhaps TRBD1 (5 bases). This CDR3 region has 13 residues. CDR1 is SQVTM and CDR2 is ANQGSEA in the germline V gene. The V gene lost 2 bases and the J gene lost 3 bases, with 11 bases spanning the gap. CDR3 DNA: TGCAGCGTTGAATCAGCAGGGTACTACGAGCAGTACTTC. This gives the protein CSVESAGYYEQYF.

This chain links TRBV20-1 with TRBJ2-1, with 7 bases lining up with TRBD2. The CDR3 has 14 residues. Germline V lookup: CDR1 DFQATT, CDR2 SNEGSKA (reference sequence). With 2 bases clipped from V and 3 bases from J, the junction kept 4 bases outside the gene matches. This CDR3 is CSARKSSGYNEQFF. CDR3 bases: TGCAGTGCTAGAAAGTCTAGCGGCTACAATGAGCAGTTCTTC.

This sequence joins TRBV5-6 and TRBJ2-3; D may be TRBD1 (6 bases). The CDR3 sequence is 13 residues long. With 5 bases removed from V and 4 bases from J, the gap between germline ends came to 11 bases. Germline V gene data show CDR1 as SGHDT and CDR2 as YYEEEE. Written as DNA, the CDR3 is TGTGCCAGCAGAGCGACAGGACCAGATACGCAGTATTTT. The encoded protein is CASRATGPDTQYF.

The V and J genes are TRBV7-6 and TRBJ2-1; D remains ambiguous. Trimming removed 2 bases from V and 4 bases from J, with 15 bases in between. Germline V CDR1 and CDR2: SGHVS, FNYEAQ. This CDR3 region has 16 residues. CDR3 loop: CASSLYPQVAYNEQFF. For the CDR3, the DNA is TGTGCCAGCAGCTTATATCCCCAAGTTGCTTACAATGAGCAGTTCTTC.

Concerning this clonotype itself: A much bigger clone sits one base away, suggesting this may be a read error. This CDR3 fails to terminate in the conserved phenylalanine or tryptophan, so it likely reflects a read error. This chain links TRBV4-3 with TRBJ1-5; no clear D gene. Trimming took 1 base from V and 7 from J, leaving 11 bases between them. Germline CDR1 LGHNA, CDR2 YSLEER. This CDR3 region has 14 residues. CDR3 nucleotides: TGCGCCAGCAGCCAAGTTATAGGCCGACAGCCCCAGCATTTG. Amino acids: CASSQVIGRQPQHL.

V is TRBV27 and J is TRBJ2-4; a possible D gene is TRBD1 (5 bases). The CDR3 totals 14 residues. V shed 0 bases and J shed 3 bases, with 6 bases lying between them. From germline, CDR1 is MNHEY and CDR2 SMNVEV (reference sequence). The CDR3 DNA is TGTGCCAGCAGTTTATCTAGGGGCAAAAACATTCAGTACTTC. Amino acid sequence: CASSLSRGKNIQYF.

This clonotype was counted at least ten times. The chain uses TRBV4-3 and TRBJ1-1; no reliable D call. From germline, CDR1 is LGHNA and CDR2 YSLEER. V lost 0 bases to trimming and J lost 4 bases, with 12 bases between them. CDR3 size: 15 residues. The CDR3 protein is CASSQEGGSRTEAFF. CDR3 coding DNA: TGCGCCAGCAGCCAAGAGGGAGGCAGCCGCACTGAAGCTTTCTTT.

The genes are TRBV6-5 and TRBJ2-3, with a possible D match to TRBD2 (7 bases). Germline V gene data show CDR1 as MNHEY and CDR2 as SVGAGI. Trimming stripped 6 bases from V and 0 bases from J, with 16 bases between. The CDR3 spans 16 residues. Here the CDR3 DNA reads TGTGCCAGCAGACCCGAGGGGGGGCTTAGCACAGATACGCAGTATTTT. Amino acids: CASRPEGGLSTDTQYF.

The chain couples TRBV20-1 to TRBJ1-1, with D possibly TRBD1 on 5 matching bases. The germline gives CDR1 DFQATT, CDR2 SNEGSKA (reference sequence). CDR3 length equals 15 residues. V shed 2 bases and J shed 5 bases, with 18 bases lying between them. The CDR3 nucleotides read TGCAGTGCTAGAAGGAGGGTAGGGGTGGGAACTGAAGCTTTCTTT. Protein product: CSARRRVGVGTEAFF.

This chain joins TRBV2 and TRBJ2-3; 15 nucleotides align to TRBD2. Trimming cost V 10 bases and J 6 bases; bases outside gene matches: 14. The germline V gene has CDR1 SNHLY and CDR2 FYNNEI. This CDR3 spans 17 amino acids. CDR3 amino acids: CANTGTSGRTPGDTQYF. The CDR3 DNA reads as TGTGCCAACACCGGGACTAGCGGGAGGACCCCCGGGGATACGCAGTATTTT.

This clonotype was seen only a few times. The CDR3 is CSVLPGEHGYTF. In DNA, the CDR3 is TGCAGCGTCCTTCCAGGGGAGCATGGCTACACCTTC. V usage is TRBV29-1 and J usage is TRBJ1-2; D might be TRBD1 (6 bases). CDR3 length equals 12 residues. Germline V gives CDR1 SQVTM, CDR2 ANQGSEA. V shed 6 bases and J shed 6 bases, with 14 bases lying between them.

Concerning this clonotype itself: An end of the junction differs from the germline gene, which may be a read error. The chain employs TRBV12-3 or TRBV12-4 and TRBJ1-3; no clear D gene. The CDR3 consists of 14 residues. The CDR3 DNA sequence: TGTGCCAGCACCCTTTGGGTAGCTGGCAACACCATATATTTT. Its protein is CASTLWVAGNTIYF.

J is TRBJ2-7 and V is TRBV27; 9 nucleotides agree with TRBD2. The CDR3 runs 15 residues. The V gene end was trimmed by 3 bases and the J gene end by 2 bases; junction bases not matched to a gene: 5. Germline CDR1 and CDR2: MNHEY and SMNVEV (reference sequence). The CDR3 protein is CASSFSGSRTYEQYF. The DNA of the CDR3 is TGTGCCAGCAGTTTTAGCGGGAGTCGTACCTACGAGCAGTACTTC.

This chain links TRBV9 with TRBJ1-6; D is undetermined. The CDR3 loop spans 13 amino acids. Trimming removed 0 bases at V and 9 bases at J, with 7 bases between. Germline V gene data show CDR1 as SGDLS and CDR2 as YYNGEE. CDR3 sequence reads: CASSVGGFSPLHF. The CDR3, as DNA: TGTGCCAGCAGCGTAGGTGGTTTTTCACCCCTCCACTTT.

Regarding this clonotype: One base away lies a much larger clone, so this may be a sequencing read error. Likely a read error: the CDR3 ends without its conserved phenylalanine or tryptophan. The J gene is TRBJ1-1, the V gene TRBV2; D is possibly TRBD1 (5 bases). Germline-derived CDR1 and CDR2 are SNHLY and FYNNEI. The V end lost 5 bases, the J end lost 6 bases, and 10 bases lay between the germline ends. The CDR3 totals 12 residues. Written as DNA, the CDR3 is TGTGCCAGCAGTTCCCAGGGAGCTGAAGCTTTCTTG. Encoded protein: CASSSQGAEAFL.

This chain joins TRBV5-1 and TRBJ2-5; D perhaps matches TRBD1 (6 bases). This CDR3 region has 15 residues. Deletions cut 2 bases from V and 0 bases from J, with 11 bases between. Per the germline V gene, CDR1 is SGHRS and CDR2 is YFSETQ. The CDR3 DNA follows: TGCGCCAGCAGCTTATTCCACAGGGACCAAGAGACCCAGTACTTC. This sequence encodes CASSLFHRDQETQYF.

For the CDR3, the DNA is TGCAGTGCTAGAGATTTTGGACAACCTACCCCCTCCGAGCAGTACTTC. It codes for CSARDFGQPTPSEQYF. V and J are TRBV20-1 and TRBJ2-7, with TRBD1 as a possible D gene (5 bases). The V end was cut by 0 bases, the J end by 6 bases, with 21 bases between. In germline, CDR1 is DFQATT, CDR2 SNEGSKA (reference sequence). This CDR3 has 16 residues.

This clonotype appeared a few times. The chain couples TRBV5-1 to TRBJ1-2; D perhaps matches TRBD1 (5 bases). Germline assignment: CDR1 SGHRS and CDR2 YFSETQ. Trimming pared 1 base from V and 4 bases from J, leaving 14 bases between. The CDR3 sequence is 15 residues long. CDR3 region: CASSLPQPGGYGYTF. The DNA of the CDR3 is TGCGCCAGCAGCTTGCCCCAACCGGGGGGCTATGGCTACACCTTC.

The chain couples TRBV7-9 to TRBJ2-1; no clear D gene. Trimming stripped 7 bases from V and 6 bases from J, with 13 bases between. The germline gives CDR1 SEHNR, CDR2 FQNEAQ (reference sequence). The CDR3 has 13 amino acids. The CDR3 nucleotides read TGTGCCAGCACCCTCACTCCGCCCAATGAGCAGTTCTTC. Protein product: CASTLTPPNEQFF.

This clonotype was observed at least ten times. V is TRBV5-1 and J is TRBJ1-6; D not certain. This CDR3 has 16 amino acids. Trimming removed 0 bases from V and 0 bases from J, with 7 bases in between. Germline V gene lookup returns CDR1 SGHRS and CDR2 YFSETQ. The CDR3 DNA follows: TGCGCCAGCAGCTTGGTAGTGAGCTCCTATAATTCACCCCTCCACTTT. Protein sequence: CASSLVVSSYNSPLHF. Looking up the rest from reference TRBV5-1 and TRBJ1-6 gives the full variable domain: KAGVTQTPRYLIKTRGQQVTLSCSPISGHRSVSWYQQTPGQGLQFLFEYFSETQRNKGNFPGRFSGRQFSNSRSEMNVSTLELGDSALYLCASSLVVSSYNSPLHFGNGTRLTVT.